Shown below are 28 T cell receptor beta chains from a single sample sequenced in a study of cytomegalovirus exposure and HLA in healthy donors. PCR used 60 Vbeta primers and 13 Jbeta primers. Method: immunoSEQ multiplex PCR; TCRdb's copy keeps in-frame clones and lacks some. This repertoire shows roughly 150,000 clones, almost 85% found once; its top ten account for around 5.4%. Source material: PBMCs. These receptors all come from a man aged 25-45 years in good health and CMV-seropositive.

The CDR3 is CASSLFGGTGEKLFF. The CDR3 nucleotides read TGTGCCAGCAGCCTGTTTGGGGGGACAGGGGAAAAACTGTTTTTT. This sequence joins TRBV5-5 and TRBJ1-4; TRBD1 matches at 9 bases. The CDR3 is 15 residues long. In germline, CDR1 is SGHKS, CDR2 YYEKEE (reference sequence). V was clipped by 4 bases and J by 8 bases; unmatched bases: 9.

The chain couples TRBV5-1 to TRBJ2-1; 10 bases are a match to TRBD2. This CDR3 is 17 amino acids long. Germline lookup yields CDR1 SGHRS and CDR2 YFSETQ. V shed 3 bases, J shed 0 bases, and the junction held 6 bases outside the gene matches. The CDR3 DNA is TGCGCCAGCAGCTCAATAGCGGGAGGACGCTCCTACAATGAGCAGTTCTTC. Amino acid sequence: CASSSIAGGRSYNEQFF.

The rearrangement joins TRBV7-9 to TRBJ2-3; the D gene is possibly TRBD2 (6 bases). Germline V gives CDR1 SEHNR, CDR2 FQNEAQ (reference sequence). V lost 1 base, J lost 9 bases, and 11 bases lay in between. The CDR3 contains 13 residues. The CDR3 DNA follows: TGTGCCAGCAGCTTAGGATGGGGAGGAACGCAGTATTTT. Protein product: CASSLGWGGTQYF.

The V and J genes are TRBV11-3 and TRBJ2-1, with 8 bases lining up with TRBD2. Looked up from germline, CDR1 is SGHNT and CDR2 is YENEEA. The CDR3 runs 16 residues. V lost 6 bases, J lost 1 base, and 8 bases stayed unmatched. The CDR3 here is CASSRSGKGSYNEQFF. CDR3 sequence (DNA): TGTGCCAGCAGTCGTAGCGGGAAGGGATCCTACAATGAGCAGTTCTTC.

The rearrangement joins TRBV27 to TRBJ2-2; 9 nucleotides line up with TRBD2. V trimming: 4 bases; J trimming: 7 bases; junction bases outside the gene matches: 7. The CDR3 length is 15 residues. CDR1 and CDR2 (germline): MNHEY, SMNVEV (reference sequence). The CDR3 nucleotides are TGTGCCAGCAGTTGGAGCGGGGGGTACTTCGGGGAGCTGTTTTTT. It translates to CASSWSGGYFGELFF.

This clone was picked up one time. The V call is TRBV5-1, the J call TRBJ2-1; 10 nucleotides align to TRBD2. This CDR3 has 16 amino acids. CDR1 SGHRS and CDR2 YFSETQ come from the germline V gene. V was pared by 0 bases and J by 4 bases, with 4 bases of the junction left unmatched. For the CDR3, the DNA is TGCGCCAGCAGCTTGGATTGGACTAGCGGATACAATGAGCAGTTCTTC. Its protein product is CASSLDWTSGYNEQFF.

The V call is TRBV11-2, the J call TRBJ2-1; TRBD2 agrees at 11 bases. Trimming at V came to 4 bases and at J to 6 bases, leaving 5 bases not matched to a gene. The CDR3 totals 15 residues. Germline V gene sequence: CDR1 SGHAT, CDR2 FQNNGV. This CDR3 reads CASSSAGTSGNEQFF. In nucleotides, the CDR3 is TGTGCCAGCAGCTCCGCCGGGACTAGCGGCAATGAGCAGTTCTTC. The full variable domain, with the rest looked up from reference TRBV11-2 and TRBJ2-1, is EAGVAQSPRYKIIEKRQSVAFWCNPISGHATLYWYQQILGQGPKLLIQFQNNGVVDDSQLPKDRFSAERLKGVDSTLKIQPAKLEDSAVYLCASSSAGTSGNEQFFGPGTRLTVL.

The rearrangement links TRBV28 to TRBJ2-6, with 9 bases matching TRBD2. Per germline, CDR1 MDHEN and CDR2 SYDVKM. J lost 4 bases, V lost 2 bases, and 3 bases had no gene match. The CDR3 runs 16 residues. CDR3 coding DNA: TGTGCCAGCAGTTTAGGACTAGCGTCCGGGGCCAACGTCCTGACTTTC. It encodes CASSLGLASGANVLTF. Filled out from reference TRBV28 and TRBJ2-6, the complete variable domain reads DVKVTQSSRYLVKRTGEKVFLECVQDMDHENMFWYRQDPGLGLRLIYFSYDVKMKEKGDIPEGYSVSREKKERFSLILESASTNQTSMYLCASSLGLASGANVLTFGAGSRLTVL.

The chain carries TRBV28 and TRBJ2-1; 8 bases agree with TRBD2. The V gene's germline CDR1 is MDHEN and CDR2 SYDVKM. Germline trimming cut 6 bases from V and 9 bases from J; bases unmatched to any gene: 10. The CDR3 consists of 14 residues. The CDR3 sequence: CASSLTAGGVEQFF. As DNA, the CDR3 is TGTGCCAGCAGCCTAACCGCGGGGGGAGTTGAGCAGTTCTTC.

The CDR3 coding sequence is TGTGCCTGGACTGCGGACAGCTTAAATTCACCCCTCCACTTT. Protein product: CAWTADSLNSPLHF. The V and J genes are TRBV30 and TRBJ1-6, with D perhaps TRBD1 (6 bases). CDR1 is GTSNPN, CDR2 SVGIG, per germline (reference sequence). Trimming removed 4 bases from V and 7 bases from J, with 14 bases in between. This CDR3 region has 14 residues. Combining the CDR3 with reference TRBV30 and TRBJ1-6 gives the whole variable domain SQTIHQWPATLVQPVGSPLSLECTVEGTSNPNLYWYRQAAGRGLQLLFYSVGIGQISSEVPQNLSASRPQDRQFILSSKKLLLSDSGFYLCAWTADSLNSPLHFGNGTRLTVT.

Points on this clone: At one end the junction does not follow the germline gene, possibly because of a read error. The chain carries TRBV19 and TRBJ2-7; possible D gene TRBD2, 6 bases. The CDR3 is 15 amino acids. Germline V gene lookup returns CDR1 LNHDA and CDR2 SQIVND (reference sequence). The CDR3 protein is CASSNWASPGDEQYF. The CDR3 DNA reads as TGTGCCAGTAGTAATTGGGCTTCCCCGGGGGACGAGCAGTATTTC. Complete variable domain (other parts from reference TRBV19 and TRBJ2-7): DGGITQSPKYLFRKEGQNVTLSCEQNLNHDAMYWYRQDPGQGLRLIYYSQIVNDFQKGDIAEGYSVSREKKESFPLTVTSAQKNPTAFYLCASSNWASPGDEQYFGPGTRLTVT.

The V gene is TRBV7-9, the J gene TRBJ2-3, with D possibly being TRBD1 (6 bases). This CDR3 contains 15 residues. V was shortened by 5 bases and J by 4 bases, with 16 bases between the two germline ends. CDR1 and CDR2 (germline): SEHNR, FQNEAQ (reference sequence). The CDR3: CASSPRQERADTQYF. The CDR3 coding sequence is TGTGCCAGCAGCCCGCGACAGGAACGAGCAGATACGCAGTATTTT. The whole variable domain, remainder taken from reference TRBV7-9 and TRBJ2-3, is DTGVSQNPRHKITKRGQNVTFRCDPISEHNRLYWYRQTLGQGPEFLTYFQNEAQLEKSRLLSDRFSAERPKGSFSTLEIQRTEQGDSAMYLCASSPRQERADTQYFGPGTRLTVL.

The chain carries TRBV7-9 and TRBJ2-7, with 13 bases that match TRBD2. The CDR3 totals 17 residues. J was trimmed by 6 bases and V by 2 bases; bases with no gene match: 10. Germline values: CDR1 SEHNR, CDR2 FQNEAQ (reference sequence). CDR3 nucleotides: TGTGCCAGCAGCTTATCGGGACTAGCGGGACTCGGGCTCGAGCAGTACTTC. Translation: CASSLSGLAGLGLEQYF.

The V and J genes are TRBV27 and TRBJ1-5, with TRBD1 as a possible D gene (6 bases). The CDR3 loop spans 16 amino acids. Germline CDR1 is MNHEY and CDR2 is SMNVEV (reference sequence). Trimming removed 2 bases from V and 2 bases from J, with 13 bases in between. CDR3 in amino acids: CASSLTTGSRNQPQHF. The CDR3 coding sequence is TGTGCCAGCAGTTTAACAACAGGGAGTCGCAATCAGCCCCAGCATTTT.

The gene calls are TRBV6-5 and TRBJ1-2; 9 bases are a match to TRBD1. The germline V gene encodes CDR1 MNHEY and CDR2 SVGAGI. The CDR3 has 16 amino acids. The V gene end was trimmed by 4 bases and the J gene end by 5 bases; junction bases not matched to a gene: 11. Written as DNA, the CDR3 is TGTGCCAGCAGTTGGCGGGACAGGGCGGGATTATATGGCTACACCTTC. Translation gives CASSWRDRAGLYGYTF.

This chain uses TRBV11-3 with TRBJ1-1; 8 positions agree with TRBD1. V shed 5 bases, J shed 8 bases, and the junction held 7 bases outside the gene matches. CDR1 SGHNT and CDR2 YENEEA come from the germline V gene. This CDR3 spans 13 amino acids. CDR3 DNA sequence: TGTGCCAGCAGCCCCGGGACAGGAGGCGAAGCTTTCTTT. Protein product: CASSPGTGGEAFF.

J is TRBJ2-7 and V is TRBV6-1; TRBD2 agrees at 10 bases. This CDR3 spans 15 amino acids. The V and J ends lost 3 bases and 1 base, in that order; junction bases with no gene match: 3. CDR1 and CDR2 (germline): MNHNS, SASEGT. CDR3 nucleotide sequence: TGTGCCAGCAGTGAGCGACTAGCGGGTTCCTACGAGCAGTACTTC. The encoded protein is CASSERLAGSYEQYF.

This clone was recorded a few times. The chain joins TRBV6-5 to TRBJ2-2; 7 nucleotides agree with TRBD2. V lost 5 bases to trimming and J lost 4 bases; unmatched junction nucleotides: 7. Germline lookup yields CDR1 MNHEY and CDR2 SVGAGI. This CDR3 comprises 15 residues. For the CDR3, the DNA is TGTGCCAGCAGTCCTAGACGGACTAGCACCGGGGAGCTGTTTTTT. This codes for CASSPRRTSTGELFF.

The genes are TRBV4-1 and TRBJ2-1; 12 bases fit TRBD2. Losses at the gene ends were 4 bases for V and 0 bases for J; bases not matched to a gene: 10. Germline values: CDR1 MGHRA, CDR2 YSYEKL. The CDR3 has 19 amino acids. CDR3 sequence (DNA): TGCGCCAGCAGCCCCCGAGGCCTAGCGGGGGGGAGCTCCTACAATGAGCAGTTCTTC. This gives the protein CASSPRGLAGGSSYNEQFF.

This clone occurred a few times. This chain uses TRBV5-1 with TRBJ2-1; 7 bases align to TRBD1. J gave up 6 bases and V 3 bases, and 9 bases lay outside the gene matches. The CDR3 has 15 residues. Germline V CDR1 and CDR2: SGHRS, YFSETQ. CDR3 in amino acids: CASSSDRVTPNEQFF. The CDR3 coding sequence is TGCGCCAGCAGCTCAGACAGGGTGACGCCCAATGAGCAGTTCTTC.

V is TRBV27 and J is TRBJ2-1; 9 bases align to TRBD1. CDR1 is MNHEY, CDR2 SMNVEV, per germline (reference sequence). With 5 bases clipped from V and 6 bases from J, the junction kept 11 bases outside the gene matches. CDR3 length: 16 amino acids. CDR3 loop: CASSPSQGAMVNEQFF. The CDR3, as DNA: TGTGCCAGCAGTCCATCACAGGGGGCCATGGTCAATGAGCAGTTCTTC.

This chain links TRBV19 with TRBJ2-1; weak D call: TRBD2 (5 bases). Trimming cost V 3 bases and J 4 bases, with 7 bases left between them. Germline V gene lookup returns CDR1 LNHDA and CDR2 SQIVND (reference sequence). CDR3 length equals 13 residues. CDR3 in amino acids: CASSIGEYNEQFF. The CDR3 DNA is TGTGCCAGTAGTATCGGGGAGTACAATGAGCAGTTCTTC. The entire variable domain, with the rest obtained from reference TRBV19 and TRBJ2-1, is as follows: DGGITQSPKYLFRKEGQNVTLSCEQNLNHDAMYWYRQDPGQGLRLIYYSQIVNDFQKGDIAEGYSVSREKKESFPLTVTSAQKNPTAFYLCASSIGEYNEQFFGPGTRLTVL.

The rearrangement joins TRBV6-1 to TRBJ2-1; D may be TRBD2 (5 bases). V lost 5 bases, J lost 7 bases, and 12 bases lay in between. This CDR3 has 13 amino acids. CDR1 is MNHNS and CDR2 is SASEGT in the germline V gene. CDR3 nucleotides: TGTGCCAGCAGTCTCCACGGGGAAAATGAGCAGTTCTTC. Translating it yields CASSLHGENEQFF.

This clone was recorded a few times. CDR3 DNA: TGTGCCAGCAGCCAGGGAGGGGGCAATGAGCAGTTCTTC. It is translated as CASSQGGGNEQFF. The chain carries TRBV6-5 and TRBJ2-1; D may be TRBD2 (7 bases). In germline, CDR1 is MNHEY, CDR2 SVGAGI. The CDR3 has 13 residues. V was clipped by 6 bases and J by 6 bases, with 12 bases between them.

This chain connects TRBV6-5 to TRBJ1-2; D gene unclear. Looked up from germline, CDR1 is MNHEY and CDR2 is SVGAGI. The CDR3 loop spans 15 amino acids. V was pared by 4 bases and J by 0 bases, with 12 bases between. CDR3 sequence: CASSLVWSANYGYTF. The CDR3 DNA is TGTGCCAGCAGTTTAGTGTGGAGCGCTAACTATGGCTACACCTTC.

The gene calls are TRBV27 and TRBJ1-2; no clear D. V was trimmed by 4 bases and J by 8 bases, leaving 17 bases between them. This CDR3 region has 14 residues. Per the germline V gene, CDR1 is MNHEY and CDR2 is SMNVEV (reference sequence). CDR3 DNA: TGTGCCAGCAGTTATCGCGGAGGAATGGGCGGCTACACCTTC. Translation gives CASSYRGGMGGYTF.

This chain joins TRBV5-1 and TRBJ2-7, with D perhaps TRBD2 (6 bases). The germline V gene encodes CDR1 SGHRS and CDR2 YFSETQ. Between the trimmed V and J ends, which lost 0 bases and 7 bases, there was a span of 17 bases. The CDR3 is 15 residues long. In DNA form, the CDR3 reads TGCGCCAGCAGCTTGGGAGGTAGTTCGGGAGATGAGCAGTACTTC. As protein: CASSLGGSSGDEQYF.

CDR3 nucleotide sequence: TGCAGTGCTACTGAGAATGAAAAACTGTTTTTT. It codes for CSATENEKLFF. The gene calls are TRBV20-1 and TRBJ1-4; D remains unclear. Germline V gene lookup returns CDR1 DFQATT and CDR2 SNEGSKA (reference sequence). V lost 4 bases to trimming and J lost 5 bases, with 5 bases between them. This CDR3 has 11 amino acids.